The sequence of this TCR beta chain was determined in a study of T cells after yellow fever vaccination. Study-wide results and caveats: Some clonotypes were seen in both the CD4 and the CD8 compartments. These made up a small share and likely arose from convergent recombination. There was a possibility that FACS-sorted repertoires contained abundant clonotypes contaminating from the bulk population.

This CDR3 is built from 15 residues. Germline trimming cut 7 bases from V and 4 bases from J; bases unmatched to any gene: 8. CDR1 is KGHDR, CDR2 SFDVKD, per germline. MiXCR was run by TCRdb on the 5' RACE reads, yielding one entry per CDR3 protein. The table includes approximately 330,000 distinct CDR3 sequences, 4.1% detected once. This clonotype occurred many times. The target antigen is unknown. The chain joins TRBV24-1 to TRBJ1-2; TRBD1 aligns across 10 bases. The sequenced sample was PBMCs, obtained 5 days after the yellow fever booster vaccination. The TCR comes from a man aged 18 to 29 who received the YFV17D yellow fever vaccine. CDR3 amino acids: CATRPTGGEGYGYTF. CDR3 in DNA: TGTGCCACCAGGCCGACAGGGGGCGAAGGCTATGGCTACACCTTC.